This T cell receptor beta chain was captured by sequencing in a study of follicular helper T cells after annual influenza vaccination. The table lists this clone with a few counts. Time point denoted: 2014-2015 season, pre-vaccination. TCRdb's table, derived via immunoSEQ multiplex PCR, lists solely in-frame clones and lacks some. The top ten hold over 3% of the sample, which has more than 7,500 clones, just under 80% seen once. Germline-derived CDR1 and CDR2 are MNHNY and SVGAGI (reference sequence). Trimming left V 6 bases short and J 0 bases short, with 12 bases between. The CDR3 runs to 14 residues.

This chain uses TRBV6-6 with TRBJ2-7, with D possibly TRBD2 on 6 matching bases. The starting material was CXCR5+ CD38- circulating T follicular helper cells from blood, obtained on the day of influenza vaccination. Indicated subset: circulating Tfh, non-naive CD4+CXCR5+PD-1+ (ICOS+CD38+ or ICOS-CD38-). This sequence was found in an adult who received the influenza vaccine. This CDR3 reads CASRPSGVSYEQYF. The CDR3 DNA reads TGTGCCAGCAGGCCTTCGGGGGTCTCCTACGAGCAGTACTTC.